This T cell receptor (beta chain) was observed in a study of cytomegalovirus exposure and HLA in healthy donors. For this clone: Antigen unknown. A read error may account for a junction end that differs from germline.

This CDR3 is built from 15 residues. CDR1 is SNHLY, CDR2 FYNNEI, per germline. The assay was immunoSEQ multiplex PCR, and TCRdb's table has in-frame clones only and misses some. This sample has about 150,000 clones, with roughly 93% found just once. Findings of the study overall: Through in vitro validation, three CMV-associated chains were shown to be specific for CMV antigens.

The sequence derives from a man younger than 35 in good health and CMV-seropositive. This rearrangement joins TRBV2 to TRBJ2-3; 10 bases align to TRBD2. Material for sequencing was PBMCs. The CDR3 nucleotides are TGTGCCAGCAGGGAAGAGCGGGAGGGCGTTTACCCGCAGTATTTT. Residues: CASREEREGVYPQYF.